This is a list of T cell receptor beta chains from one sample in a study of T cells in Graves' hyperthyroidism and ophthalmopathy. MiXCR was run by TCRdb on the multiplex PCR reads, yielding one entry per CDR3 protein. The sample lists roughly 400,000 distinct CDR3 sequences; 20% to 25% were seen once. Sequenced input: blood. Source of these receptors: a man aged 50 to 59 with Graves' hyperthyroidism. Both conserved end residues are part of each CDR3. D genes are given only for firm matches. The listing skips clone size in some rows; elsewhere it reads once, few, many or a size class.

v_gene	d_gene	abundance	j_gene	CDR3aa	CDR3nt
TRBV5-1	.	.	TRBJ2-2	CASSVESLAENTGELFF	TGCGCCAGCAGCGTCGAAAGCTTAGCGGAAAACACCGGGGAGCTGTTTTTT
TRBV10-2	.	once	TRBJ1-1	CASSPGLGAFF	TGCGCCAGCAGTCCGGGACTTGGGGCTTTCTTT
TRBV2	.	.	TRBJ1-5	CASTDSYNQPQHF	TGTGCCAGCACCGACAGTTACAATCAGCCCCAGCATTTT
TRBV7-6	TRBD1	.	TRBJ2-7	CASSSRTGTGEDEQYF	TGTGCCAGCAGCAGTCGGACCGGGACAGGGGAGGATGAGCAGTACTTC
TRBV6-5	TRBD1	.	TRBJ1-2	CASSYSNRGGNGYTF	TGTGCCAGCAGTTACTCGAACAGGGGAGGGAATGGCTACACCTTC
TRBV27	TRBD2	many	TRBJ2-7	CASKLAGGHEQYF	TGTGCCAGCAAACTAGCGGGAGGGCACGAGCAGTACTTC
TRBV2	.	.	TRBJ2-3	CASSDRDTQYF	TGTGCCAGCAGTGATCGAGATACGCAGTATTTT
TRBV15	.	many	TRBJ2-5	CATSRGQETQYF	TGTGCCACCAGCAGAGGCCAAGAGACCCAGTACTTC
TRBV10-3	TRBD2	few	TRBJ2-2	CAIRDSGRPGELFF	TGTGCCATCAGGGATAGCGGGAGGCCCGGGGAGCTGTTTTTT
TRBV2	.	many	TRBJ2-1	CASSESLVGNEQFF	TGTGCCAGCAGTGAAAGCCTGGTGGGTAATGAGCAGTTCTTC
TRBV7-2	.	.	TRBJ2-1	CASSLDPLTRTRVDEQFF	TGTGCCAGCAGCCTCGATCCCCTTACAAGGACGAGGGTCGATGAGCAGTTCTTC
TRBV4-2	TRBD2	.	TRBJ2-1	CASSRLAKRGNEQFF	TGTGCCAGCAGCCGACTAGCGAAGAGAGGGAATGAGCAGTTCTTC
TRBV27	TRBD1	few	TRBJ2-1	CASSWGQGTSYNEQFF	TGTGCCAGCAGTTGGGGACAGGGTACCTCCTACAATGAGCAGTTCTTC
TRBV19	TRBD1	many	TRBJ1-1	CASSLSGTGVRTEAFF	TGTGCCAGTAGTCTCTCCGGGACAGGGGTTCGCACTGAAGCTTTCTTT
TRBV3-1	.	.	TRBJ2-1	CASSSLTTLSYEQFF	TGTGCCAGCAGCAGCCTGACTACCCTCTCCTACGAGCAGTTCTTC
TRBV28	.	few	TRBJ2-6	CASSSGLSGANVLTF	TGTGCCAGCAGTTCGGGACTGAGTGGGGCCAACGTCCTGACTTTC
TRBV7-9	TRBD2	few	TRBJ2-5	CASSRLAVQPGTQYF	TGTGCCAGCAGTCGACTAGCGGTACAGCCGGGGACCCAGTACTTC
TRBV5-5	.	.	TRBJ2-3	CARGLGGLGDTQYF	TGTGCCCGGGGGTTGGGCGGGTTAGGGGATACGCAGTATTTT
TRBV7-2	.	few	TRBJ1-5	CASSLRKGQPQHF	TGTGCCAGCAGCTTACGGAAGGGGCAGCCCCAGCATTTT
TRBV24-1	.	few	TRBJ2-3	CATGDTSRADTQYF	TGTGCCACTGGGGACACCTCCCGTGCGGATACGCAGTATTTT
TRBV11-1	.	few	TRBJ2-5	CASSLDIRRRETQYF	TGTGCCAGCAGCTTGGACATCCGCCGTAGAGAGACCCAGTACTTC
TRBV5-8	TRBD1	.	TRBJ2-2	CASSFRKTGGTGELFF	TGTGCCAGCAGCTTTAGAAAAACAGGGGGAACCGGGGAGCTGTTTTTT
TRBV29-1	.	.	TRBJ1-1	CSVLPSPSTEAFF	TGCAGCGTCCTACCGTCCCCCAGCACTGAAGCTTTCTTT
TRBV20-1	TRBD2	few	TRBJ2-1	CSARDELAGGTQFF	TGCAGTGCTAGAGATGAACTAGCGGGAGGGACGCAGTTCTTC
TRBV7-2	.	many	TRBJ2-5	CASSLGGRASGETQYF	TGTGCCAGCAGCTTAGGGGGCCGGGCCTCGGGAGAGACCCAGTACTTC
TRBV10-3	TRBD1	.	TRBJ1-6	CAIRETGTGGRNSPLHF	TGTGCCATCAGGGAAACCGGGACAGGGGGTAGAAATTCACCCCTCCACTTT
TRBV29-1	TRBD2	.	TRBJ2-1	CSSGLASNEQFF	TGCAGCTCCGGACTAGCAAGCAATGAGCAGTTCTTC
TRBV24-1	.	few	TRBJ1-1	CATSEADLTFTEAFF	TGTGCCACCAGTGAGGCAGACCTTACCTTCACTGAAGCTTTCTTT
TRBV7-2	.	many	TRBJ2-7	CASSSTGPKNPYEQYF	TGTGCCAGCAGTTCAACCGGGCCGAAGAACCCCTACGAGCAGTACTTC
TRBV5-6	.	few	TRBJ2-5	CASSSTRTIWETQYF	TGTGCCAGCAGCTCCACAAGGACTATCTGGGAGACCCAGTACTTC
TRBV29-1	.	.	TRBJ2-5	CSVWGGTARETQYF	TGCAGCGTCTGGGGCGGGACAGCCAGGGAGACCCAGTACTTC